This T cell receptor beta chain stems from a study of OX40 agonist ivuxolimab in advanced cancers. Some clones are missing from TCRdb's copy, which holds only in-frame ones; the method was immunoSEQ multiplex PCR. Counted here are about 21,000 clones, roughly 80% occurring once; the ten biggest clones make up 31%. Details on this clone: Antigen specificity is unknown.

This CDR3 is built from 14 residues. V shed 9 bases, J shed 4 bases, and the junction held 8 bases outside the gene matches. Germline CDR1 reads SGHNT; CDR2 reads YENEEA. Study-wide points: Certain nonresponders likewise exhibited a low normalized T-cell clonal expansion.

The source is an adult with an advanced solid tumor such as melanoma, head and neck, liver or kidney cancer. The sequencing used CD4+ or CD8+ T cells sorted from blood, collected in a trial of the OX40 agonist ivuxolimab. This rearrangement joins TRBV11-3 to TRBJ2-1, with 8 bases fitting TRBD1. CDR3 amino acids: CASLGQGTYNEQFF. The CDR3 nucleotides are TGTGCCAGTTTAGGACAGGGCACGTACAATGAGCAGTTCTTC.